The TCR beta chain under discussion was sequenced for a study of glioma-infiltrating T cells. Broader study findings: CDR3 overlap between tissue and blood was very small. Gliomas, especially low-grade, showed above-expected tissue-blood divergence; non-neoplastic patients showed below.

CDR1 is MNHNS, CDR2 SASEGT, per germline. This CDR3 is built from 13 residues. Trimming removed 6 bases at V and 3 bases at J, with 12 bases between. This clonotype was seen many times. What it binds is unknown. Using RNA template, CDR3s of TCR alpha and beta were amplified with iRepertoire arm-PCR. For one-step reverse transcription and amplification, roughly 85-450 ng of tissue mRNA or PBMC total RNA was used. In TCRdb, the multiplex PCR reads were re-called with MiXCR into one record per CDR3 protein. This table has fewer than 200,000 distinct CDR3 sequences, more than 35% appearing once. Sequencing input: glioma tissue, nonneoplastic brain tissue, or PBMCs (not recorded which). The sequence was obtained from a human donor with low-grade glioma or glioblastoma, undergoing nonglioma brain surgery, or in good health (not recorded which). The chain couples TRBV6-1 to TRBJ2-7, with D perhaps matching TRBD1 (5 bases). This CDR3 reads CASSRVTFYEQYF. The CDR3 nucleotides read TGTGCCAGCAGCAGGGTTACCTTCTACGAGCAGTACTTC.